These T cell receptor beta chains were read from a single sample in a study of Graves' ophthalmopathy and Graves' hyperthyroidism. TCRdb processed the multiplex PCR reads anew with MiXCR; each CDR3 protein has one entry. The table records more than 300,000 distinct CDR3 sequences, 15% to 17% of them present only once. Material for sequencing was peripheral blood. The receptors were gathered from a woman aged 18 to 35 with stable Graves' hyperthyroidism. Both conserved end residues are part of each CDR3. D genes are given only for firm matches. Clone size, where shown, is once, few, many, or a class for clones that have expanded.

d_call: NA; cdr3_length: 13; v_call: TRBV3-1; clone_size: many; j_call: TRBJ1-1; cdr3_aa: CASSQQSSTEAFF; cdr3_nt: TGTGCCAGCAGCCAACAGTCGTCCACTGAAGCTTTCTTT
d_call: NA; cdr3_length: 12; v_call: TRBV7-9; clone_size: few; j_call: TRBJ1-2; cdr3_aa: CATRASEEGYTF; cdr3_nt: TGTGCCACCCGCGCCTCTGAGGAGGGCTACACCTTC
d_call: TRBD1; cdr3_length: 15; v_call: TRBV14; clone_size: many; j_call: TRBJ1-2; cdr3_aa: CASSQRPGQYYGYTF; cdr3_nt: TGTGCCAGCAGCCAACGCCCGGGACAGTACTATGGCTACACCTTC
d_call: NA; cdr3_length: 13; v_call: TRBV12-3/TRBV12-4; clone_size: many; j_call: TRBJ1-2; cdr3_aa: CASSLVGGGGYTF; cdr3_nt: TGTGCCAGCAGTTTAGTCGGGGGAGGCGGCTACACCTTC
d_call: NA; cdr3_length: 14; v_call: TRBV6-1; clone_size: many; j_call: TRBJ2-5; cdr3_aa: CASSEVTGRETQYF; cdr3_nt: TGTGCCAGCAGTGAAGTGACAGGGAGGGAGACCCAGTACTTC
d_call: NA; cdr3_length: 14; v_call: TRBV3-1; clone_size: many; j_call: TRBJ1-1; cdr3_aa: CASSPRGPINTAFF; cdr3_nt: TGTGCCAGCAGCCCCCGAGGGCCGATAAACACAGCTTTCTTT
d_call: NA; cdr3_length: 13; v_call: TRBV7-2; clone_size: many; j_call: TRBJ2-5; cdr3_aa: CASSLALWETQYF; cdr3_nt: TGTGCCAGCAGCTTAGCGCTTTGGGAGACCCAGTACTTC
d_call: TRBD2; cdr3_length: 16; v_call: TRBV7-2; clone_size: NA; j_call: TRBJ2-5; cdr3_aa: CASSSNPGGPGETQYF; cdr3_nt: TGTGCCAGCAGCTCCAATCCGGGAGGGCCGGGGGAGACCCAGTACTTC
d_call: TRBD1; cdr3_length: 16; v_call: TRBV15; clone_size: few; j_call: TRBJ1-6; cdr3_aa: CATSRDLRDRDSPLHF; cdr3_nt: TGTGCCACCAGCAGAGATTTGAGGGACAGGGACTCACCCCTCCACTTT
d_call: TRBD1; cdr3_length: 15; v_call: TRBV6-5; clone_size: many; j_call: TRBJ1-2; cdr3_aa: CASKSGTGGNYGYTF; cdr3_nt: TGTGCCAGCAAATCCGGGACAGGGGGCAACTATGGCTACACCTTC
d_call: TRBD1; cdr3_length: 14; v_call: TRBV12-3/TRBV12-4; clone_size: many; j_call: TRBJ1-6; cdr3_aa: CASSLDRGGSPLHF; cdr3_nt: TGTGCCAGCAGCCTGGACAGGGGCGGATCACCCCTCCACTTT
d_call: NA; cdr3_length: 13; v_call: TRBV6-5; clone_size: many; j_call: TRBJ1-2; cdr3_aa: CASSYGDNYGYTF; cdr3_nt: TGTGCCAGCAGTTACGGGGATAACTATGGCTACACCTTC
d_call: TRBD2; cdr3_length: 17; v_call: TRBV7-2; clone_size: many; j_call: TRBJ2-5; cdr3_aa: CASSFGLAGGYQETQYF; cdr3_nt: TGTGCCAGCAGCTTCGGACTAGCGGGGGGGTACCAAGAGACCCAGTACTTC
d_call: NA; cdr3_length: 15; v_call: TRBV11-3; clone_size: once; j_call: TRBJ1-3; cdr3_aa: CASSSNSGLVGTIYF; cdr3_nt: TGTGCCAGCAGCTCCAACTCCGGGCTAGTTGGCACCATATATTTT
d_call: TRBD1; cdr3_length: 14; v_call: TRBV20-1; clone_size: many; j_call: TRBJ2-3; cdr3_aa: CSAKGTGHTDTQYF; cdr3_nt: TGCAGTGCGAAGGGGACAGGGCACACAGATACGCAGTATTTT
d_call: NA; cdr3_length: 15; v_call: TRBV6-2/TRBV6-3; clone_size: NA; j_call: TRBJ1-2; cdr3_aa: CASSYRWWQAAGYTF; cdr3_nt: TGTGCCAGCAGTTACCGTTGGTGGCAGGCCGCTGGCTACACCTTC
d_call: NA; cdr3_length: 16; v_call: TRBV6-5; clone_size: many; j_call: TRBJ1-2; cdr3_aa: CASVSLRSGANYGYTF; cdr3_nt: TGTGCCAGCGTATCTTTGAGGTCGGGCGCTAACTATGGCTACACCTTC
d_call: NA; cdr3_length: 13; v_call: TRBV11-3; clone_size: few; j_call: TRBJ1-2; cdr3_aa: CASSLTISSGYTF; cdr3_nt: TGTGCCAGCAGCTTAACCATCTCCTCGGGCTACACCTTC
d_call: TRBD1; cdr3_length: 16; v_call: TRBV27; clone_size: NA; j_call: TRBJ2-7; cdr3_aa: CASRYLPGQGTYEQYF; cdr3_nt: TGTGCCAGCAGATATCTCCCGGGACAGGGCACCTACGAGCAGTACTTC
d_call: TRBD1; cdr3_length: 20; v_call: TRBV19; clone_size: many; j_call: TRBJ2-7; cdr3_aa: CASSSITPGTGTTKIYEQYF; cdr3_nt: TGTGCCAGTAGTAGCATTACGCCCGGGACAGGTACGACCAAAATCTACGAGCAGTACTTC
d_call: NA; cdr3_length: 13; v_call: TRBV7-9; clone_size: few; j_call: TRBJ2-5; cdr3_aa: CASRAASRETQYF; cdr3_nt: TGTGCCAGCCGTGCGGCTAGCCGAGAGACCCAGTACTTC
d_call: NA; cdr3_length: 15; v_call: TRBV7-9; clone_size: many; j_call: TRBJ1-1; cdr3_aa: CASSPLDDMNTEAFF; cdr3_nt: TGTGCCAGCAGCCCCCTGGACGACATGAACACTGAAGCTTTCTTT
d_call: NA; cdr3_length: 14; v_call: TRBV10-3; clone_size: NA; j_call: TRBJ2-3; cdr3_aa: CAISGSIFTDTQYF; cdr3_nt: TGTGCCATCAGTGGGAGCATATTCACAGATACGCAGTATTTT
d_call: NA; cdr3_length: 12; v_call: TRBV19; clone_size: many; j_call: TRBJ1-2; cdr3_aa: CASSIGGDGYTF; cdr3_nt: TGTGCCAGTAGTATAGGAGGGGATGGCTACACCTTC
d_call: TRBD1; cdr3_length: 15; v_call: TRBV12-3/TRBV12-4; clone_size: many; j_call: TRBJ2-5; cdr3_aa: CASSPIQGAGKTQYF; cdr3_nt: TGTGCCAGCAGTCCAATCCAGGGGGCAGGGAAGACCCAGTACTTC
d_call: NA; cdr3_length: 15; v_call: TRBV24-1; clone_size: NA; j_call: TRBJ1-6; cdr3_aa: CAIPGGASYNSPLHF; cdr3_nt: TGTGCCATCCCCGGAGGGGCATCCTATAATTCACCCCTCCACTTT
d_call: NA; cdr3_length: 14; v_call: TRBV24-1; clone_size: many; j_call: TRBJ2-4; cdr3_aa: CATSSSGSGNIQYF; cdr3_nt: TGTGCCACTTCCTCGTCGGGGTCGGGAAACATTCAGTACTTC
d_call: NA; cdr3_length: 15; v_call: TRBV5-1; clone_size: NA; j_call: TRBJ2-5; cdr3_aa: CASSLSRGYQETQYF; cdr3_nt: TGCGCCAGCAGCTTATCTAGAGGGTACCAAGAGACCCAGTACTTC
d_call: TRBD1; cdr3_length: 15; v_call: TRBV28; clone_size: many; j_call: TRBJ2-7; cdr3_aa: CASSGTGRITYEQYF; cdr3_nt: TGTGCCAGCAGTGGGACAGGGAGGATTACCTACGAGCAGTACTTC
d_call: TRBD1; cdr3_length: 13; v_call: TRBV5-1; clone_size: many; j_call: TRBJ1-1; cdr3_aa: CASSGQARAEAFF; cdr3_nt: TGCGCCAGCAGCGGACAGGCAAGGGCTGAAGCTTTCTTT
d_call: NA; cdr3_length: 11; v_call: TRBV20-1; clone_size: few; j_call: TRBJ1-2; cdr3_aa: CRARGGVGYTF; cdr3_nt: TGCAGAGCCAGGGGAGGGGTAGGCTACACCTTC
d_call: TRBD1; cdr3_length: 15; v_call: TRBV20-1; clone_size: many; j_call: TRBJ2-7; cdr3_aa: CSARELGQGSYEQYF; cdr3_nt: TGCAGTGCTAGAGAGTTGGGACAGGGCTCCTACGAGCAGTACTTC
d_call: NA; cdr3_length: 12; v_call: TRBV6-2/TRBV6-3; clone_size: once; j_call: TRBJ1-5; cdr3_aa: CASSFYREPQHF; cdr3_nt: TGTGCCAGCAGTTTTTACAGGGAGCCCCAGCATTTT
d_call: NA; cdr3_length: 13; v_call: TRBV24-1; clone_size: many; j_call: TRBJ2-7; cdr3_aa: CATSDLASYEQYF; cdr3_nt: TGTGCCACCAGTGATTTGGCCTCCTACGAGCAGTACTTC
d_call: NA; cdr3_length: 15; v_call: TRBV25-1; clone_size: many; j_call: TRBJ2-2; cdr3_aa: CASSVTQGSAGELFF; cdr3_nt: TGTGCCAGCAGTGTAACACAGGGTTCGGCCGGGGAGCTGTTTTTT
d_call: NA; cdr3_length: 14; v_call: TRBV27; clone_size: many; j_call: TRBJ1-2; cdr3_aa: CASGEGGLNYGYTF; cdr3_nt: TGTGCCAGCGGGGAGGGGGGCCTAAACTATGGCTACACCTTC
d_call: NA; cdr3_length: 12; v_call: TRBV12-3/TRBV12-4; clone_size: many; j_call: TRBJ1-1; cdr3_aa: CAIRAGGTEAFF; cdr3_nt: TGTGCCATCAGGGCGGGAGGCACTGAAGCTTTCTTT
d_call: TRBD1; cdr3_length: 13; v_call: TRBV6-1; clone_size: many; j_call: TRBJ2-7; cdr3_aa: CASSRQGTYEQYF; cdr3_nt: TGTGCCAGCAGTCGACAGGGGACGTACGAGCAGTACTTC
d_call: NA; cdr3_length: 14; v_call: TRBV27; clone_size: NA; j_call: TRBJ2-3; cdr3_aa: CASSNGQHTDTQYF; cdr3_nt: TGTGCCAGCAGTAACGGACAGCACACAGATACGCAGTATTTT